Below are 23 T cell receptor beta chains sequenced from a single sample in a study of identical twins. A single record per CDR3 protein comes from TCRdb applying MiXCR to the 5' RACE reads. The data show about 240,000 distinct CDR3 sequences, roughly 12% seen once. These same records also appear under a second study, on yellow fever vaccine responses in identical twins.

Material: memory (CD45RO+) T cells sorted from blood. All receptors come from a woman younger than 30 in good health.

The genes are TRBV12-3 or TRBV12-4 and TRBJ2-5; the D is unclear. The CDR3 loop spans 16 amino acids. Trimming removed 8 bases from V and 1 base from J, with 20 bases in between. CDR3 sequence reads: CASPLYIRWFQETQYF. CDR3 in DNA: TGTGCCAGCCCCCTTTACATCCGATGGTTCCAAGAGACCCAGTACTTC.

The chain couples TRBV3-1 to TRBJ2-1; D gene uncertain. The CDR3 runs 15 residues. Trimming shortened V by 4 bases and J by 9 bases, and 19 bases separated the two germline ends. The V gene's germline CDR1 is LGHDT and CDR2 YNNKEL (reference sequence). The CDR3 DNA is TGTGCCAGCAGCCCGAGTCTGGTACCACGGAGTGAGCAGTTCTTC. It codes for CASSPSLVPRSEQFF.

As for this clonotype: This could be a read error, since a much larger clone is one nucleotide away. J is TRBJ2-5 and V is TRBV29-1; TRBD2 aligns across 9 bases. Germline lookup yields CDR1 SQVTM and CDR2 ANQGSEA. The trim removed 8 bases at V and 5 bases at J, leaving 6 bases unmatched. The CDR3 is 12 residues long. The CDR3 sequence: CSTLAGDETQYF. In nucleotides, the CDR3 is TGCAGCACTTTAGCGGGAGATGAGACCCAGTACTTC. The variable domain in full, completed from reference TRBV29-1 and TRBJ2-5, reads SAVISQKPSRDICQRGTSLTIQCQVDSQVTMMFWYRQQPGQSLTLIATANQGSEATYESGFVIDKFPISRPNLTFSTLTVSNMSPEDSSIYLCSTLAGDETQYFGPGTRLLVL.

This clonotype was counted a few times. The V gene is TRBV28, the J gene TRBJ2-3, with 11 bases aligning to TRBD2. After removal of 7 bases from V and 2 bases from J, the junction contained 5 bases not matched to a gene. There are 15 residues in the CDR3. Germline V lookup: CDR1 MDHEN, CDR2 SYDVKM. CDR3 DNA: TGTGCCAGCACCTCTAGCGGGGGGTACACAGATACGCAGTATTTT. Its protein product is CASTSSGGYTDTQYF.

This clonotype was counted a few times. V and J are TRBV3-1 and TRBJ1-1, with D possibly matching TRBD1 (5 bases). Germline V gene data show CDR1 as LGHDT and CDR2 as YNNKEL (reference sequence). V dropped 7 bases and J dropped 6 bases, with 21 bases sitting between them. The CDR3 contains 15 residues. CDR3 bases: TGTGCCAGCATAAACCGAGGCGGGGGAGGATCTGAAGCTTTCTTT. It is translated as CASINRGGGGSEAFF.

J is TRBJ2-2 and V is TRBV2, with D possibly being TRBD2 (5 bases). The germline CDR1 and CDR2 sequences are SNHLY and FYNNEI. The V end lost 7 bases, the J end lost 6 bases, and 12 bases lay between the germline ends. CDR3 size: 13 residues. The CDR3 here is CASMVMRAGELFF. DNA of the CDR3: TGTGCCAGCATGGTTATGAGGGCCGGGGAGCTGTTTTTT.

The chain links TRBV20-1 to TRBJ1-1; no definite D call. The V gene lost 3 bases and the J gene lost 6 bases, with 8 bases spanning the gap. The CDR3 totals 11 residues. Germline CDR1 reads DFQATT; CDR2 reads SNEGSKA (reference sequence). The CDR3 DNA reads TGCAGTGCTAGCTTTGAGTCTGAAGCTTTCTTT. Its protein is CSASFESEAFF.

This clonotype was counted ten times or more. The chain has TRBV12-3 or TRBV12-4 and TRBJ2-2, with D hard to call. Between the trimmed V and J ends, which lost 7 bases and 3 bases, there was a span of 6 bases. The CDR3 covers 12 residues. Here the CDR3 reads CASKEYTGELFF. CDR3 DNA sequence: TGTGCCAGCAAGGAGTACACCGGGGAGCTGTTTTTT.

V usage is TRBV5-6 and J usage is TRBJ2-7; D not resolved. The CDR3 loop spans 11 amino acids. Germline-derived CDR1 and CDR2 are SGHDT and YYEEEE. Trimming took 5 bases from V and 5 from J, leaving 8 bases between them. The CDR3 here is CASRALHEQYF. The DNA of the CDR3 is TGTGCCAGCAGGGCTTTACACGAGCAGTACTTC.

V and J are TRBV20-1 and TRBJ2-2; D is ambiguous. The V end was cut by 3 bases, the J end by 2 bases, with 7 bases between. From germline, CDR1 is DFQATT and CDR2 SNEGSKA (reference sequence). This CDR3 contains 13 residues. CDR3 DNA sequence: TGCAGTGCTAGTCGGATAAACACCGGGGAGCTGTTTTTT. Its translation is CSASRINTGELFF.

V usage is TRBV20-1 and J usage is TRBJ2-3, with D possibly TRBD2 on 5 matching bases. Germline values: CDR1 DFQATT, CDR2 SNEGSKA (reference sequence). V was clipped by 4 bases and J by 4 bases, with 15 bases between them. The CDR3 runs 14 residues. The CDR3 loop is CSATGTRSPDTQYF. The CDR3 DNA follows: TGCAGTGCTACCGGCACTAGGTCCCCAGATACGCAGTATTTT.

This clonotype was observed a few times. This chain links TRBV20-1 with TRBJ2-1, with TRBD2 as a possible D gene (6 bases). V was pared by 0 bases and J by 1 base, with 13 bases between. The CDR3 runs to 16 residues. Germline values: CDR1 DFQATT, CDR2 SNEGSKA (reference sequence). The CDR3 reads CSARDAGTGSYNEQFF. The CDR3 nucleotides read TGCAGTGCTAGAGATGCGGGGACTGGGTCCTACAATGAGCAGTTCTTC.

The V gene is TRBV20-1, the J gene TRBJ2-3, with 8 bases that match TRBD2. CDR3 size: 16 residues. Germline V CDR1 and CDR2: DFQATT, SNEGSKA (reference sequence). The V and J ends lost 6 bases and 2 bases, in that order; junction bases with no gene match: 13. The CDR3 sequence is CSAIGASGGVTDTQYF. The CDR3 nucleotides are TGCAGTGCCATTGGGGCGTCGGGGGGGGTCACAGATACGCAGTATTTT.

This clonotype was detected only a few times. CDR3 residues: CASSLALLAGLTDTQYF. The CDR3 nucleotides are TGTGCCAGCAGCTTAGCGCTGCTAGCGGGGCTCACAGATACGCAGTATTTT. This chain uses TRBV7-2 with TRBJ2-3, with TRBD2 matching over 9 bases. The CDR3 length is 17 residues. CDR1 is SGHTA, CDR2 FQGNSA, per germline. J was trimmed by 2 bases and V by 0 bases; bases with no gene match: 6.

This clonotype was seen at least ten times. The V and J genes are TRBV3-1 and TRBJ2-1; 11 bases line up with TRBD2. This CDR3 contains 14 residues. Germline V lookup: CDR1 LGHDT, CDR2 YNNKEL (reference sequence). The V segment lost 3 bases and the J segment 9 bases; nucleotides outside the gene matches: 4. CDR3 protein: CASSHSGGAPEQFF. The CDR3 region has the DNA TGTGCCAGCAGCCATAGCGGGGGGGCCCCTGAGCAGTTCTTC.

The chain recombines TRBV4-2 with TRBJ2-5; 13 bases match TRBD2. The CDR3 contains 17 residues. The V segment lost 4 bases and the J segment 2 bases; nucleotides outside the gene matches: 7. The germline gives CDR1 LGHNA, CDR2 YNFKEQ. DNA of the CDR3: TGTGCCAGCAGCCTGTCCTCGACTAGCGGGGGGCAAGAGACCCAGTACTTC. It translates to CASSLSSTSGGQETQYF.

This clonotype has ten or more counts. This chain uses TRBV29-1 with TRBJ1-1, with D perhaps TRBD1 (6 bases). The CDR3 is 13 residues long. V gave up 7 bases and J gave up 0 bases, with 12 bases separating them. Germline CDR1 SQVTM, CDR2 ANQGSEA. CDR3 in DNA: TGCAGCGCGACAGGTACCATGAACACTGAAGCTTTCTTT. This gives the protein CSATGTMNTEAFF.

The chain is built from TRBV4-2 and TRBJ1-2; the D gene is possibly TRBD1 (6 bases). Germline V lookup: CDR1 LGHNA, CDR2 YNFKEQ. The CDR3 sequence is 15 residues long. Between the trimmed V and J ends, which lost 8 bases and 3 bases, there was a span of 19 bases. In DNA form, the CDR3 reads TGTGCCAGCCTCCCGGCAGGGGAAATTGACTATGGCTACACCTTC. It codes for CASLPAGEIDYGYTF.

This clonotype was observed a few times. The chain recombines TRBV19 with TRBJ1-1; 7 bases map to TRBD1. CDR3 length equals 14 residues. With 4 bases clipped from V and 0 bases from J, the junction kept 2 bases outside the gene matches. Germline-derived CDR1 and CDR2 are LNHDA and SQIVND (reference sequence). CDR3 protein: CASSTTGMNTEAFF. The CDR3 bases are TGTGCCAGTAGTACGACAGGGATGAACACTGAAGCTTTCTTT.

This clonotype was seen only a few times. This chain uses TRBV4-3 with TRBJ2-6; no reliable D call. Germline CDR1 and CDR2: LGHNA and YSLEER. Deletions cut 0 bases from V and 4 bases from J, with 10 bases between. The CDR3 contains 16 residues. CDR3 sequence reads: CASSQEWAAGANVLTF. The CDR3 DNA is TGCGCCAGCAGCCAAGAATGGGCAGCAGGGGCCAACGTCCTGACTTTC.

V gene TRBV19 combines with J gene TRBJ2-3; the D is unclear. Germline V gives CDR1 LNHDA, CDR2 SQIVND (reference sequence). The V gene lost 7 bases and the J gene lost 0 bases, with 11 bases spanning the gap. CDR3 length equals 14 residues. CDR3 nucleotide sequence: TGTGCCAGTAAGAAGTGGGTTAGCACAGATACGCAGTATTTT. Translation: CASKKWVSTDTQYF.

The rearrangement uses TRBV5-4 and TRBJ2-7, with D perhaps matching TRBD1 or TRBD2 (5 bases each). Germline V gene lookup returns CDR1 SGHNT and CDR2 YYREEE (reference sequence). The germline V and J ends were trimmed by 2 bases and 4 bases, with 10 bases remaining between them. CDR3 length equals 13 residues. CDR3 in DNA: TGTGCCAGCAGCTTCGGGGCGGGTTACGAGCAGTACTTC. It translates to CASSFGAGYEQYF. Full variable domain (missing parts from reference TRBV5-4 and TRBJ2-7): ETGVTQSPTHLIKTRGQQVTLRCSSQSGHNTVSWYQQALGQGPQFIFQYYREEENGRGNFPPRFSGLQFPNYSSELNVNALELDDSALYLCASSFGAGYEQYFGPGTRLTVT.

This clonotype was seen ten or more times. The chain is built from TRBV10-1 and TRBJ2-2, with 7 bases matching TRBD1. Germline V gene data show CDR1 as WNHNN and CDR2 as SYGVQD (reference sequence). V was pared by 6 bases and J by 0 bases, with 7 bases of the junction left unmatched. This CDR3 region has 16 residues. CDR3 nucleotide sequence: TGCGCCAGCAGGGAGGACAGGCCCGCGAACACCGGGGAGCTGTTTTTT. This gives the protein CASREDRPANTGELFF.